Listed here are 21 T cell receptor beta chains from one sample, sequenced in a study of B cell selection in AIRE deficiency. Conventional CD4 T cells were sorted as CD4+CD127+ cells. Only in-frame clones appear in the TCRdb table, and some are missing; sequencing was by immunoSEQ multiplex PCR. Altogether tens of thousands of clones are present, almost 97% being singletons, with the ten largest covering around 0.31%. The sample was conventional CD4+ T cells sorted from PBMCs. Receptors originate from a human donor with AIRE deficiency.

J is TRBJ2-3 and V is TRBV5-1; 8 bases fit TRBD1. CDR3 length equals 14 residues. In germline, CDR1 is SGHRS, CDR2 YFSETQ. The V segment lost 4 bases and the J segment 4 bases; nucleotides outside the gene matches: 5. The CDR3 loop is CASSLGQGPDTQYF. The CDR3 nucleotides are TGCGCCAGCAGCCTCGGACAGGGTCCAGATACGCAGTATTTT.

The V and J genes are TRBV9 and TRBJ2-1; TRBD2 is a possible D gene (5 bases). This CDR3 has 15 residues. V lost 1 base, J lost 3 bases, and 11 bases lay in between. Germline V CDR1 and CDR2: SGDLS, YYNGEE. The CDR3 here is CASSVQQSGYNEQFF. For the CDR3, the DNA is TGTGCCAGCAGCGTACAGCAGAGCGGCTACAATGAGCAGTTCTTC.

The chain has TRBV5-6 and TRBJ2-5; no definite D call. From germline, CDR1 is SGHDT and CDR2 YYEEEE. The germline V and J ends were trimmed by 1 base and 1 base, with 5 bases remaining between them. The CDR3 extends over 13 amino acids. The CDR3 DNA sequence: TGTGCCAGCAGCTTGTACAGCCAAGAGACCCAGTACTTC. Its protein is CASSLYSQETQYF. The complete variable domain, with remaining parts taken from reference TRBV5-6 and TRBJ2-5, reads DAGVTQSPTHLIKTRGQQVTLRCSPKSGHDTVSWYQQALGQGPQFIFQYYEEEERQRGNFPDRFSGHQFPNYSSELNVNALLLGDSALYLCASSLYSQETQYFGPGTRLLVL.

The J gene is TRBJ2-1, the V gene TRBV7-9; D is unresolved. Germline V gene sequence: CDR1 SEHNR, CDR2 FQNEAQ (reference sequence). CDR3 length equals 11 residues. The CDR3 here is CSGAPPGEQFF. CDR3 nucleotides: TGTTCAGGCGCCCCCCCGGGTGAGCAGTTCTTC.

V usage is TRBV28 and J usage is TRBJ2-7; TRBD1 might be the D (5 bases). V was pared by 7 bases and J by 3 bases, with 19 bases between. This CDR3 contains 15 residues. Germline CDR1 reads MDHEN; CDR2 reads SYDVKM. The CDR3: CASTSPSGSGYEQYF. CDR3 coding DNA: TGTGCCAGCACCAGCCCCTCAGGGTCCGGCTACGAGCAGTACTTC.

The chain recombines TRBV19 with TRBJ1-5; D is unclear. Germline assignment: CDR1 LNHDA and CDR2 SQIVND (reference sequence). The CDR3 is 14 residues long. The V end lost 6 bases, the J end lost 0 bases, and 9 bases lay between the germline ends. CDR3 loop: CASSGSYSNQPQHF. Here the CDR3 DNA reads TGTGCCAGTAGCGGATCTTATAGCAATCAGCCCCAGCATTTT.

This chain links TRBV11-2 with TRBJ1-2; a possible D gene is TRBD1 (5 bases). Trimming shortened V by 1 base and J by 0 bases, and 12 bases separated the two germline ends. The CDR3 consists of 16 residues. From germline, CDR1 is SGHAT and CDR2 FQNNGV. The CDR3 loop reads CASSLAAGTTNYGYTF. The CDR3 bases are TGTGCCAGCAGCTTAGCGGCAGGGACTACTAACTATGGCTACACCTTC.

The V gene is TRBV7-2, the J gene TRBJ1-5, with D unclear. The V gene's germline CDR1 is SGHTA and CDR2 FQGNSA. Between the trimmed V and J ends, which lost 0 bases and 6 bases, there was a span of 9 bases. This CDR3 has 14 residues. CDR3 DNA: TGTGCCAGCAGCTTAGCGGGCGAGGGTCAGCCCCAGCATTTT. This gives the protein CASSLAGEGQPQHF.

The chain joins TRBV19 to TRBJ1-3; tentatively, D is TRBD1 (5 bases). The length of the CDR3 is 15 residues. The germline V gene encodes CDR1 LNHDA and CDR2 SQIVND (reference sequence). Trimming took off 3 bases at V and 0 bases at J, with 9 bases between the two ends. This CDR3 is CASSIQGYSGNTIYF. CDR3 DNA sequence: TGTGCCAGTAGTATCCAGGGATACTCTGGAAACACCATATATTTT. Full variable domain (rest looked up from reference TRBV19 and TRBJ1-3): DGGITQSPKYLFRKEGQNVTLSCEQNLNHDAMYWYRQDPGQGLRLIYYSQIVNDFQKGDIAEGYSVSREKKESFPLTVTSAQKNPTAFYLCASSIQGYSGNTIYFGEGSWLTVV.

The chain carries TRBV10-3 and TRBJ2-7, with TRBD2 matching over 11 bases. Trimming took 6 bases from V and 7 from J; bases not matched to a gene: 8. The germline V gene has CDR1 ENHRY and CDR2 SYGVKD. The CDR3 runs 14 residues. The chain's CDR3 is CAIRLAGGPGEQYF. The DNA for the CDR3 is TGTGCCATCAGGTTAGCGGGGGGGCCCGGGGAGCAGTACTTC.

The J gene is TRBJ2-1, the V gene TRBV6-1; 7 bases fit TRBD2. The junction had 4 bases not matched to a gene; V was cut back by 6 bases and J by 5 bases. CDR3 length: 13 residues. From germline, CDR1 is MNHNS and CDR2 SASEGT. The CDR3 is CASRLTSDNEQFF. The CDR3 DNA reads TGTGCCAGCAGGTTAACTAGCGACAATGAGCAGTTCTTC.

The gene calls are TRBV6-6 and TRBJ2-2; 7 nucleotides align to TRBD2. This CDR3 comprises 15 residues. J lost 3 bases, V lost 2 bases, and 3 bases had no gene match. Germline assignment: CDR1 MNHNY and CDR2 SVGAGI (reference sequence). CDR3 in amino acids: CASSYERGHTGELFF. The CDR3 DNA is TGTGCCAGCAGTTACGAGCGGGGACACACCGGGGAGCTGTTTTTT.

This chain connects TRBV6-6 to TRBJ2-7; 9 positions agree with TRBD1. Losses at the gene ends were 4 bases for V and 6 bases for J; bases not matched to a gene: 7. The CDR3 is made up of 14 amino acids. From germline, CDR1 is MNHNY and CDR2 SVGAGI (reference sequence). In nucleotides, the CDR3 is TGTGCCAGCAGTTTACAGGGGGCGGGTGGCGAGCAGTACTTC. Residues: CASSLQGAGGEQYF.

V usage is TRBV5-1 and J usage is TRBJ2-1, with D tentatively TRBD2 (6 bases). Germline loops: CDR1 SGHRS, CDR2 YFSETQ. V lost 4 bases to trimming and J lost 2 bases, with 13 bases between them. The CDR3 sequence is 15 residues long. DNA of the CDR3: TGCGCCAGCAGCGCGGGACTCCCGGCCTACAATGAGCAGTTCTTC. Amino acids: CASSAGLPAYNEQFF.

This clone was recorded only once. The chain combines TRBV19 with TRBJ2-3; tentatively, D is TRBD1 (5 bases). CDR1 is LNHDA, CDR2 SQIVND, per germline (reference sequence). The CDR3 is 14 amino acids. V lost 2 bases and J lost 0, with 6 bases in between. CDR3 in DNA: TGTGCCAGTAGTATACAGGGTAGCACAGATACGCAGTATTTT. Translating it yields CASSIQGSTDTQYF. Full variable domain (remainder filled in from reference TRBV19 and TRBJ2-3): DGGITQSPKYLFRKEGQNVTLSCEQNLNHDAMYWYRQDPGQGLRLIYYSQIVNDFQKGDIAEGYSVSREKKESFPLTVTSAQKNPTAFYLCASSIQGSTDTQYFGPGTRLTVL.

This chain joins TRBV6-4 and TRBJ2-7; the D gene could be TRBD1 or TRBD2 (5 bases each). From germline, CDR1 is MRHNA and CDR2 SNTAGT. The CDR3 is 15 residues long. Trimming shortened V by 2 bases and J by 3 bases, and 14 bases separated the two germline ends. CDR3 in amino acids: CASSDRGPTNYEQYF. The CDR3 nucleotides are TGTGCCAGCAGTGACCGGGGCCCGACGAACTACGAGCAGTACTTC.

This chain links TRBV29-1 with TRBJ2-1; D not certain. Deletions cut 4 bases from V and 8 bases from J, with 12 bases between. This CDR3 spans 12 amino acids. Germline V gene lookup returns CDR1 SQVTM and CDR2 ANQGSEA. CDR3 in amino acids: CSVGSLKDEQFF. In DNA, the CDR3 is TGCAGCGTTGGTTCTCTTAAGGATGAGCAGTTCTTC.

V usage is TRBV11-3 and J usage is TRBJ2-4, with a possible D match to TRBD1 (6 bases). The germline V gene encodes CDR1 SGHNT and CDR2 YENEEA. Trimming removed 4 bases from V and 6 bases from J, with 13 bases in between. This CDR3 comprises 14 residues. The CDR3 sequence: CASSWGQGSNIQYF. In DNA form, the CDR3 reads TGTGCCAGCAGCTGGGGCCAGGGGTCAAACATTCAGTACTTC.

This chain joins TRBV5-8 and TRBJ1-4; D gene unclear. Trimming cost V 1 base and J 8 bases, with 6 bases left between them. The CDR3 spans 12 residues. Germline CDR1 and CDR2: SGHTS and YDEGEE. CDR3 in amino acids: CASSLSWEKLFF. DNA for the CDR3: TGTGCCAGCAGCTTGTCGTGGGAAAAACTGTTTTTT.

The chain joins TRBV5-1 to TRBJ2-5; D is perhaps TRBD1 or TRBD2 (5 bases each). Trimming removed 4 bases from V and 2 bases from J, with 12 bases in between. Germline CDR1 and CDR2: SGHRS and YFSETQ. The CDR3 loop spans 14 amino acids. As DNA, the CDR3 is TGCGCCAGCAGCCCGTTTGGGGGTCAAGAGACCCAGTACTTC. Translating it yields CASSPFGGQETQYF.

The V call is TRBV6-6, the J call TRBJ1-6; D remains unclear. Germline CDR1 and CDR2: MNHNY and SVGAGI (reference sequence). The CDR3 is 13 residues long. Trimming left V 6 bases short and J 12 bases short, with 15 bases between. The CDR3: CASRPPGRGPLHF. CDR3 nucleotides: TGTGCCAGCAGACCACCCGGGCGGGGACCCCTCCACTTT.